A single sample is the source of the 18 T cell receptor beta chains below, sequenced in a study of spatial heterogeneity in lung cancer. Time point described: sample taken at primary tumor resection. TCRdb itself ran the 5' RACE reads through MiXCR, one entry per CDR3 protein. The sample holds about 92,000 distinct CDR3 sequences, more than 10% seen once. The source was PBMCs, collected at surgery. Receptors were obtained from a male donor with early-stage non-small cell lung cancer.

This rearrangement joins TRBV20-1 to TRBJ1-2; TRBD1 matches 9 bases. Germline V gives CDR1 DFQATT, CDR2 SNEGSKA (reference sequence). The CDR3 covers 12 residues. V trimming: 6 bases; J trimming: 2 bases; junction bases outside the gene matches: 1. The CDR3 loop is CSAGTGNYGYTF. The CDR3 region has the DNA TGCAGTGCGGGGACAGGGAACTATGGCTACACCTTC.

This sequence joins TRBV5-1 and TRBJ1-1; tentative D call: TRBD1 (5 bases). Germline values: CDR1 SGHRS, CDR2 YFSETQ. V lost 2 bases to trimming and J lost 1 base, with 9 bases between them. CDR3 length equals 14 residues. The CDR3: CASSFQGRNTEAFF. DNA of the CDR3: TGCGCCAGCAGCTTTCAGGGCAGGAACACTGAAGCTTTCTTT.

The chain combines TRBV12-3 or TRBV12-4 with TRBJ1-1, with 8 bases that match TRBD1. J lost 1 base, V lost 5 bases, and 3 bases had no gene match. CDR3 length: 14 amino acids. CDR3 sequence reads: CASSQGQENTEAFF. The CDR3 DNA reads as TGTGCCAGCAGTCAGGGACAGGAGAACACTGAAGCTTTCTTT.

This clonotype has a handful of counts. The chain carries TRBV5-5 and TRBJ2-7; the D is unclear. The CDR3 loop spans 14 amino acids. V lost 2 bases and J 11 bases, leaving 20 bases between the germline ends. Germline-derived CDR1 and CDR2 are SGHKS and YYEKEE (reference sequence). CDR3 DNA: TGTGCCAGCAGCTTTATACTTGAGTCCAGTATGGAGTACTTC. Translating gives CASSFILESSMEYF.

This clonotype was seen a handful of times. J is TRBJ2-1 and V is TRBV7-2; 9 nucleotides agree with TRBD2. Germline values: CDR1 SGHTA, CDR2 FQGNSA. V was pared by 1 base and J by 7 bases, with 8 bases of the junction left unmatched. This CDR3 region has 16 residues. The CDR3, as DNA: TGTGCCAGCAGCTTAGGGGGGGCTAGCGGGATGAATGAGCAGTTCTTC. Its translation: CASSLGGASGMNEQFF.

The rearrangement links TRBV20-1 to TRBJ1-2; 11 bases are shared with TRBD1. This CDR3 is built from 15 residues. J lost 4 bases, V lost 2 bases, and 6 bases had no gene match. Germline V CDR1 and CDR2: DFQATT, SNEGSKA (reference sequence). The CDR3 reads CSARKSGTGGYGYTF. The CDR3 DNA is TGCAGTGCTAGAAAGTCCGGGACAGGGGGCTATGGCTACACCTTC.

This clonotype was seen at least ten times. This chain connects TRBV12-3 or TRBV12-4 to TRBJ1-3; D is perhaps TRBD1 (5 bases). This CDR3 has 13 amino acids. The CDR3 nucleotides are TGTGCGGTCCCGGGACCGCTAAAAAACACCATATATTTT. It encodes CAVPGPLKNTIYF.

This clonotype was seen a handful of times. The rearrangement links TRBV7-2 to TRBJ1-5; tentatively, D is TRBD1 (5 bases). Germline CDR1 is SGHTA and CDR2 is FQGNSA. This CDR3 region has 17 residues. Trimming shortened V by 6 bases and J by 3 bases, and 21 bases separated the two germline ends. The CDR3 protein is CASRRNPPGADNQPQHF. CDR3 DNA sequence: TGTGCCAGCAGGCGCAACCCCCCTGGGGCGGACAATCAGCCCCAGCATTTT.

The chain combines TRBV6-5 with TRBJ1-4; 7 bases line up with TRBD1. This CDR3 has 14 residues. V shed 3 bases, J shed 5 bases, and the junction held 3 bases outside the gene matches. Germline CDR1 is MNHEY and CDR2 is SVGAGI. The DNA of the CDR3 is TGTGCCAGCAGTTATGACAGGGACAATGAAAAACTGTTTTTT. Encoded protein: CASSYDRDNEKLFF.

The table lists this clonotype with a few counts. The rearrangement links TRBV20-1 to TRBJ2-1; TRBD2 agrees at 13 bases. The trim removed 5 bases at V and 12 bases at J, leaving 7 bases unmatched. CDR3 size: 13 residues. CDR1 and CDR2 (germline): DFQATT, SNEGSKA (reference sequence). The CDR3 nucleotides read TGCAGTGCTGGGACTAGCGGGGTACTTTGGCAGTTCTTC. Protein: CSAGTSGVLWQFF.

In its sample, this clonotype was seen a few times. The chain carries TRBV12-3 or TRBV12-4 and TRBJ2-7; 8 bases are a match to TRBD2. The CDR3 has 15 residues. V lost 4 bases to trimming and J lost 1 base; unmatched junction nucleotides: 6. The CDR3 reads CASSSSTSVSYEQYF. In nucleotides, the CDR3 is TGTGCCAGCAGTTCATCGACTAGCGTTTCCTACGAGCAGTACTTC.

V gene TRBV5-1 combines with J gene TRBJ2-7; 7 bases map to TRBD1. CDR1 and CDR2 (germline): SGHRS, YFSETQ. This CDR3 contains 17 residues. V was pared by 4 bases and J by 0 bases, with 13 bases of the junction left unmatched. CDR3 coding DNA: TGCGCCAGCAGCGACGAACGAGGGGGACAGAGCTCCTACGAGCAGTACTTC. Protein product: CASSDERGGQSSYEQYF.

This clonotype was counted ten times or more. The rearrangement joins TRBV5-1 to TRBJ2-3; D unresolved. The CDR3 covers 15 residues. Trimming left V 1 base short and J 0 bases short, with 9 bases between. Germline CDR1 SGHRS, CDR2 YFSETQ. CDR3 bases: TGCGCCAGCAGCTTGCAGCCTAGGAGCACAGATACGCAGTATTTT. As protein: CASSLQPRSTDTQYF.

Here the CDR3 DNA reads TGTGCCAGCAGTTTGCACACAGGGGGCCAAGAGACCCAGTACTTC. Translating it yields CASSLHTGGQETQYF. The chain employs TRBV28 and TRBJ2-5; 8 bases line up with TRBD1. V was pared by 3 bases and J by 1 base, with 4 bases of the junction left unmatched. Germline V CDR1 and CDR2: MDHEN, SYDVKM. The CDR3 contains 15 residues. Using reference TRBV28 and TRBJ2-5 for the parts outside the CDR3, the full variable domain is DVKVTQSSRYLVKRTGEKVFLECVQDMDHENMFWYRQDPGLGLRLIYFSYDVKMKEKGDIPEGYSVSREKKERFSLILESASTNQTSMYLCASSLHTGGQETQYFGPGTRLLVL.

This clonotype has ten or more counts. The genes are TRBV6-5 and TRBJ2-2; D call uncertain. V lost 6 bases to trimming and J lost 0 bases, with 8 bases between them. Germline loops: CDR1 MNHEY, CDR2 SVGAGI. There are 14 residues in the CDR3. CDR3 coding DNA: TGTGCCAGCAGGTTAAAATCGAACACCGGGGAGCTGTTTTTT. Translation: CASRLKSNTGELFF.

This clonotype was detected a few times. This chain links TRBV27 with TRBJ2-3; TRBD2 matches at 7 bases. The CDR3 has 14 residues. Losses at the gene ends were 9 bases for V and 6 bases for J; bases not matched to a gene: 12. Germline CDR1 is MNHEY and CDR2 is SMNVEV (reference sequence). This CDR3 reads CASALGGSIDTQYF. Here the CDR3 DNA reads TGTGCCAGTGCCCTGGGCGGGAGTATCGATACGCAGTATTTT.

The sample holds many counts of this clonotype. J is TRBJ2-2 and V is TRBV9, with 7 bases aligning to TRBD1. The CDR3 has 16 residues. After removal of 2 bases from V and 1 base from J, the junction contained 5 bases not matched to a gene. CDR1 is SGDLS and CDR2 is YYNGEE in the germline V gene. In nucleotides, the CDR3 is TGTGCCAGCAGCGTTCAGACAGGGATGAACACCGGGGAGCTGTTTTTT. Translation: CASSVQTGMNTGELFF. Supplemented by reference TRBV9 and TRBJ2-2, the full variable domain reads DSGVTQTPKHLITATGQRVTLRCSPRSGDLSVYWYQQSLDQGLQFLIQYYNGEERAKGNILERFSAQQFPDLHSELNLSSLELGDSALYFCASSVQTGMNTGELFFGEGSRLTVL.

This clonotype was seen a handful of times. This chain uses TRBV20-1 with TRBJ1-5, with D tentatively TRBD1 (6 bases). Trimming stripped 7 bases from V and 1 base from J, with 17 bases between. This CDR3 has 15 amino acids. The germline gives CDR1 DFQATT, CDR2 SNEGSKA (reference sequence). The CDR3 sequence is CSVGQPGRSNQPQHF. For the CDR3, the DNA is TGCAGTGTCGGACAGCCAGGGCGAAGCAATCAGCCCCAGCATTTT.